The 6 T cell receptor beta chains given below trace back to one sample, sequenced in a study of blood T cells in healthy people across ages. Sample-barcoded 5' priming and a J-beta primer mix drove a second PCR of 7 to 11 cycles. Via MiXCR, TCRdb re-called the 5' RACE reads, giving one row per CDR3 protein. This table has around 1,700,000 distinct CDR3 sequences, 28% appearing once. What was sequenced was blood. These receptors all stem from a woman under 40 in good health.

Many counts were recorded for this clonotype. This chain connects TRBV9 to TRBJ2-7, with D possibly TRBD1 on 6 matching bases. The CDR3 has 14 amino acids. Trimming shortened V by 4 bases and J by 7 bases, and 18 bases separated the two germline ends. Germline assignment: CDR1 SGDLS and CDR2 YYNGEE. The CDR3 sequence: CASSLGPQGREQYF. The CDR3 DNA is TGTGCCAGCAGCCTCGGCCCCCAGGGGAGAGAGCAGTACTTC.

This clonotype has a count of ten or more. The rearrangement uses TRBV20-1 and TRBJ1-5, with 7 positions matching TRBD1. CDR3 size: 16 residues. Per the germline V gene, CDR1 is DFQATT and CDR2 is SNEGSKA (reference sequence). The J segment lost 0 bases and the V segment lost 2 bases, leaving 7 bases of the junction unmatched. The CDR3 sequence: CSARSATGSSNQPQHF. The CDR3, as DNA: TGCAGTGCTAGATCGGCGACAGGGAGTAGCAATCAGCCCCAGCATTTT.

In this sample, this clonotype turned up many times. The chain recombines TRBV4-1 with TRBJ2-7, with a tentative D call TRBD2 (6 bases). The length of the CDR3 is 14 residues. Trimming stripped 5 bases from V and 2 bases from J, with 13 bases between. The germline gives CDR1 MGHRA, CDR2 YSYEKL. CDR3 loop: CASSSRERAYEQYF. CDR3 sequence (DNA): TGCGCCAGCAGCTCTCGGGAGAGGGCCTACGAGCAGTACTTC.

This clonotype was counted a few times. V usage is TRBV27 and J usage is TRBJ2-2; 10 nucleotides match TRBD2. The CDR3 consists of 16 residues. V shed 5 bases and J 8 bases; nucleotides not matched to a gene: 11. Germline CDR1 reads MNHEY; CDR2 reads SMNVEV (reference sequence). CDR3 sequence: CASSPPQAGGNGELFF. The CDR3 DNA reads TGTGCCAGCAGTCCCCCCCAAGCGGGAGGGAATGGGGAGCTGTTTTTT.

Only a few counts were recorded for this clonotype. The V and J genes are TRBV6-5 and TRBJ2-3, with 7 nucleotides matching TRBD2. The CDR3 is 16 residues long. V lost 6 bases to trimming and J lost 6 bases; unmatched junction nucleotides: 15. Germline CDR1 reads MNHEY; CDR2 reads SVGAGI. CDR3 region: CASRPDSGGGRDTQYF. CDR3 in DNA: TGTGCCAGCAGGCCAGACAGTGGCGGGGGTAGGGATACGCAGTATTTT.

This clonotype occurred a few times. V gene TRBV30 combines with J gene TRBJ1-2; maybe TRBD1 (6 bases). CDR3 size: 13 residues. With 0 bases removed from V and 8 bases from J, the gap between germline ends came to 13 bases. Germline V gene data show CDR1 as GTSNPN and CDR2 as SVGIG (reference sequence). CDR3 sequence reads: CAWSVGGRVGYTF. The CDR3 DNA follows: TGTGCCTGGAGTGTCGGGGGGCGAGTGGGCTACACCTTC.